This TCR beta chain was found in a study of T-cell memory formation after mild COVID-19. Broader study findings: Pre-infection memory carried some responding clones, suggesting that cross-reactive memory joined.

The V end lost 3 bases, the J end lost 8 bases, and 11 bases lay between the germline ends. CDR3 length: 12 amino acids. Germline CDR1 and CDR2: SGDLS and YYNGEE. Concerning this clonotype itself: Antigen: not known.

The TCR alpha and TCR beta cDNA libraries, bearing sample barcodes and UMIs, were generated by 5'RACE using constant-segment primers. MiXCR, run by TCRdb on the 5' RACE reads, gives a single entry per CDR3 protein. This sample has about 270,000 distinct CDR3 sequences; 15% to 20% occur once, and the top ten carry less than 30%. This clonotype was sampled from a man aged 18-30 years who had mild COVID-19 (a few samples of this study predate the infection). Cell type and time point are not known. The rearrangement links TRBV9 to TRBJ1-2; D is unclear. The sample comprised PBMCs or a T cell subset sorted from them (not recorded which). The CDR3 reads CASSAQSGGYTF. The CDR3 DNA is TGTGCCAGCAGCGCTCAATCCGGCGGCTACACCTTC.